This entry describes one TCR beta chain. Its antigen remains unidentified. The data belong to a study of T cell repertoires in ileal Crohn's disease. Overall study: Postoperative therapy was given to about half: 11 thiopurines, about 20 anti-TNF agents.

Study-level findings and limits: Active smokers at surgery had more clonal expansions than non-smokers. All patients with clonality above 26.8% had endoscopic recurrence.

CDR1 is SEHNR and CDR2 is FQNEAQ in the germline V gene (reference sequence). The CDR3 runs to 11 residues. V shed 10 bases and J 9 bases; nucleotides not matched to a gene: 8. Each sample's TCRB immunosequencing used about 470 nanograms of biopsy DNA. Sequencing used immunoSEQ multiplex PCR; TCRdb keeps in-frame clones, though not all of them. The sample includes roughly 16,000 clones, about 92% seen only once; the top ten take 3.4%. V is TRBV7-9 and J is TRBJ1-2; TRBD1 matches at 7 bases. Material: ileal tissue. The sequence came from an adult with Crohn's disease. Here the CDR3 reads CATGDSLSYTF. CDR3 nucleotide sequence: TGTGCCACCGGGGACAGTTTGAGCTACACCTTC.